This T cell receptor beta chain is from a study of blood T cell repertoires in COVID-19. About the study: Some COVID-19 samples were acute and others convalescent; all came from the United States, Italy and Spain.

V lost 0 bases and J 10 bases, leaving 16 bases between the germline ends. The V gene's germline CDR1 is SGHKS and CDR2 YYEKEE (reference sequence). This CDR3 spans 14 amino acids. The method was immunoSEQ multiplex PCR; TCRdb's version includes in-frame clones alone and lacks a portion of them. The sample consists of around 450,000 clones, 90% of them appearing once. Individuals aged about 18 to 90 years were recruited from fewer than 30 US areas. Two consecutive negative NP/OP PCR tests, clearance, or resolved symptoms defined Cohort 3 recovery. Sequenced material: PBMCs or T cells enriched from blood (not recorded which). The chain uses TRBV5-5 and TRBJ1-1; TRBD1 might be the D (5 bases). The source of this sequence is a man between 18 and 29 years old who had recovered from COVID-19. The CDR3 protein is CASSLGNAGGRAFF. The CDR3 DNA reads TGTGCCAGCAGCTTGGGCAACGCGGGGGGTAGAGCTTTCTTT.